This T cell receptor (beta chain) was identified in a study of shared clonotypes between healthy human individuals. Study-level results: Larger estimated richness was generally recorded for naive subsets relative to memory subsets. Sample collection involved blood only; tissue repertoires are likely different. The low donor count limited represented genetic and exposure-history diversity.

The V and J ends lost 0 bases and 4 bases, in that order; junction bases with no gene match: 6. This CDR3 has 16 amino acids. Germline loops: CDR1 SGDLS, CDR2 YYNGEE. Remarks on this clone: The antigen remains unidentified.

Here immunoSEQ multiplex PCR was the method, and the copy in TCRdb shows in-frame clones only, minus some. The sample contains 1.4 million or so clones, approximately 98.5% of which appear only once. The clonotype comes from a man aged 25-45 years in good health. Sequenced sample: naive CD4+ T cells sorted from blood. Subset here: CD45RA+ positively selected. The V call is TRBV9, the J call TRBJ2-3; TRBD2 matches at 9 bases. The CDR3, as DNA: TGTGCCAGCAGCGTAGTAATTAGCGGGAGCGCAGATACGCAGTATTTT. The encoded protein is CASSVVISGSADTQYF.